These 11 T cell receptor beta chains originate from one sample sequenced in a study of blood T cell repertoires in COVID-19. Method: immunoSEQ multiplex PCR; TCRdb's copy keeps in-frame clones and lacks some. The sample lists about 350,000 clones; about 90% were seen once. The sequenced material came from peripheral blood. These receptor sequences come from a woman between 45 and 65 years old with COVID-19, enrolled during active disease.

The CDR3 protein is CASSEGLAGASTDTQYF. The CDR3 DNA is TGCGCCAGCAGTGAGGGACTAGCGGGAGCCAGCACAGATACGCAGTATTTT. The genes are TRBV10-1 and TRBJ2-3; 13 nucleotides agree with TRBD2. V trimming: 2 bases; J trimming: 0 bases; junction bases outside the gene matches: 2. Germline CDR1 and CDR2: WNHNN and SYGVQD (reference sequence). The CDR3 runs to 17 residues.

The CDR3, as DNA: TGTGCCAGCAGCTTACCAGACTTAACCTCTGGGGCCAACGTCCTGACTTTC. Protein sequence: CASSLPDLTSGANVLTF. This chain joins TRBV7-9 and TRBJ2-6; D gene unclear. The CDR3 spans 17 residues. Per the germline V gene, CDR1 is SEHNR and CDR2 is FQNEAQ (reference sequence). The V end lost 2 bases, the J end lost 0 bases, and 11 bases lay between the germline ends.

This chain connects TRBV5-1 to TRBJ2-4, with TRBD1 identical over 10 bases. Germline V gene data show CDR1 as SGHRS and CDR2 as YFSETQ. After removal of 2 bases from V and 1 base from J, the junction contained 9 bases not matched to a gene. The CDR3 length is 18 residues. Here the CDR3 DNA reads TGCGCCAGCAGCTTAGACCGGGACAGGGGTTCGGCCAAAAACATTCAGTACTTC. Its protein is CASSLDRDRGSAKNIQYF.

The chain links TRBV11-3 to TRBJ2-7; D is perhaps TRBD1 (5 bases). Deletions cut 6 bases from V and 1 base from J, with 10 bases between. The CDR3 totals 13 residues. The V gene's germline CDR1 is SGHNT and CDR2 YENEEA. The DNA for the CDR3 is TGTGCCAGCAGTCCCAGGGTGTCCTACGAGCAGTACTTC. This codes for CASSPRVSYEQYF.

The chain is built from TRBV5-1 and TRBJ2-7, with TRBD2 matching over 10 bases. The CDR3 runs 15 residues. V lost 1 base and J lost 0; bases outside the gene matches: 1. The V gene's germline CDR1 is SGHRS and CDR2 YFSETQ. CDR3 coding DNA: TGCGCCAGCAGCTTGCTAGCGGGAGACTCCTACGAGCAGTACTTC. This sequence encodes CASSLLAGDSYEQYF.

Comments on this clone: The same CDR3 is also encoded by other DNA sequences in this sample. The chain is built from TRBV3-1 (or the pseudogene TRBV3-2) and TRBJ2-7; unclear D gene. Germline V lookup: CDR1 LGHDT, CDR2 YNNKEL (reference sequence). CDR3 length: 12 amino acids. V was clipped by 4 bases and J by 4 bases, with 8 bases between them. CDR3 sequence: CASSPTGYEQYF. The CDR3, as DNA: TGTGCCAGCAGCCCGACTGGATACGAGCAGTACTTC.

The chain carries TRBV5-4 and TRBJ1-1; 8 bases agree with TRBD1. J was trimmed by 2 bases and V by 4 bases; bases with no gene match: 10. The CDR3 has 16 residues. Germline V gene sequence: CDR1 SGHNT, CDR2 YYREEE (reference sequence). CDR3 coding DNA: TGTGCCAGCAGCGATGCAGGGGGCGCGCTTAACACTGAAGCTTTCTTT. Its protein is CASSDAGGALNTEAFF.

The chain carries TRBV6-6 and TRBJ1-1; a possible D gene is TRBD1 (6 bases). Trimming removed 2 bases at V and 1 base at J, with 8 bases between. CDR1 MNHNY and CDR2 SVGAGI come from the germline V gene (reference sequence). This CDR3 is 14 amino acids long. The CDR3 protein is CASSYVRGNTEAFF. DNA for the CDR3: TGTGCCAGCAGTTACGTCAGGGGGAACACTGAAGCTTTCTTT.

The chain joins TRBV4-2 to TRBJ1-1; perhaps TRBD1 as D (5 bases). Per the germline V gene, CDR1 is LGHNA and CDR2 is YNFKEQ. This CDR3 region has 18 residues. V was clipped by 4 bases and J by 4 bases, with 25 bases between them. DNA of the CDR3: TGTGCCAGCAGCCTCACCAAGATAGATAGACAGCTCTCCACTGAAGCTTTCTTT. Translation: CASSLTKIDRQLSTEAFF.

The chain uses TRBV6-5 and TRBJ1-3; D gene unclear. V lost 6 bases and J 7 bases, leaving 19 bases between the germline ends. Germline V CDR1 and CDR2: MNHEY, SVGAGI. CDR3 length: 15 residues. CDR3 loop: CASSVSWGVGNTIYF. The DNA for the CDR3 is TGTGCCAGCAGCGTTTCATGGGGAGTAGGCAACACCATATATTTT.

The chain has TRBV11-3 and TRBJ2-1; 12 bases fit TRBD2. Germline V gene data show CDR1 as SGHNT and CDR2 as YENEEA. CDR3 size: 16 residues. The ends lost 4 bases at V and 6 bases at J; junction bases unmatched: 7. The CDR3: CASSSVTTSGSNEQFF. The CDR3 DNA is TGTGCCAGCAGCTCAGTGACGACTAGCGGGAGCAATGAGCAGTTCTTC.